What follows is one T cell receptor beta chain and its context. What antigen it recognizes has not been identified. Base qualities were left out, and no much larger clone turns up one base away. These data belong to a study of CD8+ T cells in alopecia areata (dated by TCRdb to the late 2010s). At the level of the whole study: Treated patients were enrolled in an open-label pilot trial of oral tofacitinib, 5 to 10 mg twice daily, for moderate-to-severe alopecia areata. In both human patients and the C3H/HeJ mouse model, the study applied high-throughput TCRbeta sequencing to look at T cell clonal expansion in alopecia areata. Patients stayed on tofacitinib for 6 to 18 months and then had 6 months of follow-up off drug so that delayed response and recurrence could be assessed. Scalp clonality was compared across normal scalp (n=4), patchy alopecia areata scalp (n=8), and alopecia totalis/universalis scalp (n=8). RNA came from the PAXgene miRNA kit for fixed scalp, the miRNeasy kit for PBMCs, and the RNeasy kit for mouse skin. In humans, TCRbeta sequencing was performed on scalp tissue and on sorted CD4+ and CD8+ peripheral blood T cells from healthy controls and from patients with patchy or totalis/universalis alopecia areata. TCRbeta CDR3 regions were amplified by immunoSEQ multiplex PCR using 35 Vbeta forward and 13 Jbeta reverse primers. Tofacitinib-treated patients had biopsies at baseline and at 4 and 24 weeks of treatment, with a later scalp biopsy in several patients. The research as a whole found: Resident alphabeta T cells in normal human skin are also sequenced, complicating scalp TCR repertoire analysis, unlike mouse skin dominated by gammadelta T cells. Compared with mice, TCR sequences shared between patients were less clear, possibly partly because of HLA diversity across the patient population. Higher clonality and more expanded CD8+ clones were observed in lesional scalp than in normal scalp, particularly in alopecia totalis/universalis, a finding suggestive of antigenic drive.

Lesional scalp punch biopsies and peripheral blood were collected from alopecia areata patients. Human scalp biopsies were fixed immediately in PAXgene tissue containers. Library creation used the immunoSEQ multiplex PCR assay. RNA was extracted from all samples and reverse transcribed into cDNA, which served as template for TCR sequencing. SuperScript III was used for first-strand cDNA synthesis, primed with a 2:1 mix of oligo-dT and random hexamers. Amplification bias was assessed with a synthetic immune receptor repertoire, and residual bias was removed computationally. In the source study's methods: Raw reads were preprocessed to remove errors, and CDR3 was defined by IMGT conventions from the conserved cysteine to phenylalanine. Clonality was calculated as 1 minus Shannon entropy normalized by log2 of the number of productive unique TCRs. CD4 or CD8 identity of scalp clones was inferred by cross-referencing scalp TCRbeta sequences with sorted blood CD4 and CD8 repertoires. TCRdb took this table from immuneACCESS and kept in-frame rearrangements with V and J called. Such tables lack part of the clones; where checked against another copy, unresolved V genes explain under half of the gap, and the rest is unexplained. That table is the source of V, J and clone size, and D and trimming were worked out from the DNA. The sample table holds about 15,000 clones, of which almost 60% were seen once. In total, the top ten clones hold more than 9% of the sample.

The cysteine opens and the phenylalanine closes a CDR3 of 18 amino acids. The only DNA kept is the CDR3, 54 bases in frame from the first base. Trimmed from V: 4 bases; trimmed from J: 1 base; junction bases lacking a gene match: 13. The CDR1 and CDR2 encoded by the germline V gene (reference sequence) are SGHNT and YYREEE. Recombination joined TRBV5-4 with TRBJ2-3; the junction holds 9 bases that match TRBD2. The sample comprised skin. The receptor was derived from a human donor with alopecia areata. CDR3 sequence: CASSGEASGRWGTDTQYF. The DNA is TGTGCCAGCAGCGGGGAGGCGAGCGGGAGGTGGGGCACAGATACGCAGTATTTT.